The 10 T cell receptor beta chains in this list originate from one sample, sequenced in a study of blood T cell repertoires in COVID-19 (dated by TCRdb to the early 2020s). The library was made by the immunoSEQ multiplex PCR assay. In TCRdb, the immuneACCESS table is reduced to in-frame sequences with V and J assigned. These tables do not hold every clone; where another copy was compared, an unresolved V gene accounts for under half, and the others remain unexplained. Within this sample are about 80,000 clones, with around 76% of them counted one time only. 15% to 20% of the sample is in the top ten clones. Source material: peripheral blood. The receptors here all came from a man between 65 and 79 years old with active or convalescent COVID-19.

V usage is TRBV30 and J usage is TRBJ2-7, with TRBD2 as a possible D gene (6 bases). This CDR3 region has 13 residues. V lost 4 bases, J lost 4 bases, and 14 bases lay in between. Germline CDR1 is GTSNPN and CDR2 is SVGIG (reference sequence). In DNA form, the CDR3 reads TGTGCCTGGACGCAGGGACTCCAATACGAGCAGTACTTC. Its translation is CAWTQGLQYEQYF.

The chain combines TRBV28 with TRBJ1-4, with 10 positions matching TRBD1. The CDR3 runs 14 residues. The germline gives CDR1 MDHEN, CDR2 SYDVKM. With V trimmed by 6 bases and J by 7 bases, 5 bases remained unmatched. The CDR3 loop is CASSTGTGAEKLFF. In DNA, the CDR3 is TGTGCCAGCAGCACCGGGACAGGGGCTGAAAAACTGTTTTTT. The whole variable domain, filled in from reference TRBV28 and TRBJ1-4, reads DVKVTQSSRYLVKRTGEKVFLECVQDMDHENMFWYRQDPGLGLRLIYFSYDVKMKEKGDIPEGYSVSREKKERFSLILESASTNQTSMYLCASSTGTGAEKLFFGSGTQLSVL.

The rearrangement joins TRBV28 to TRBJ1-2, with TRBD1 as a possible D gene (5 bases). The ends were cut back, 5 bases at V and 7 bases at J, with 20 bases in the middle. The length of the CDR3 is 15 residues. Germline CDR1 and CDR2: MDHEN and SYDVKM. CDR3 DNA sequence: TGTGCCAGCAGTGGGGGGTCGGTTCGACTTGGTGGCTACACCTTC. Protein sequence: CASSGGSVRLGGYTF.

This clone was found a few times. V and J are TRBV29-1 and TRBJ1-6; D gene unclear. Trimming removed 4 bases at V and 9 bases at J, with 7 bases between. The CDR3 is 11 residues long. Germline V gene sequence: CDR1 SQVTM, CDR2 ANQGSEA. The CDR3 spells CSVGQVSPLHF. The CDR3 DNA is TGCAGCGTTGGGCAGGTTTCACCCCTCCACTTT.

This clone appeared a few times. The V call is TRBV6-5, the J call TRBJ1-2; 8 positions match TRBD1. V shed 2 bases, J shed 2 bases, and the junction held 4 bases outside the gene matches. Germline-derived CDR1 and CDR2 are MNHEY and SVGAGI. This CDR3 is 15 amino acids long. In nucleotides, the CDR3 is TGTGCCAGCAGTTACGGGACAGGCGTCAACTATGGCTACACCTTC. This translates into CASSYGTGVNYGYTF.

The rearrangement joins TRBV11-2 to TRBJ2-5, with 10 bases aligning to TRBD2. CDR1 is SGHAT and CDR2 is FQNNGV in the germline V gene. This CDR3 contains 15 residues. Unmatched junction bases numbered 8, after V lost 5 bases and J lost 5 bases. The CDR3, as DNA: TGTGCCAGCAGCCCGCAGCGGGGGGGGCAGGAGACCCAGTACTTC. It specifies CASSPQRGGQETQYF. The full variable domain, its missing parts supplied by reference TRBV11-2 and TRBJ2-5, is EAGVAQSPRYKIIEKRQSVAFWCNPISGHATLYWYQQILGQGPKLLIQFQNNGVVDDSQLPKDRFSAERLKGVDSTLKIQPAKLEDSAVYLCASSPQRGGQETQYFGPGTRLLVL.

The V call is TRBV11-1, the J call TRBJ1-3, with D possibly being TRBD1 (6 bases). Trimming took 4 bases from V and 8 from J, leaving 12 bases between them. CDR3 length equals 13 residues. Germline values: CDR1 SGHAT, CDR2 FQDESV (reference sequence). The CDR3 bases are TGTGCCAGCAGCTCCACAGGGATGCACACCATATATTTT. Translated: CASSSTGMHTIYF.

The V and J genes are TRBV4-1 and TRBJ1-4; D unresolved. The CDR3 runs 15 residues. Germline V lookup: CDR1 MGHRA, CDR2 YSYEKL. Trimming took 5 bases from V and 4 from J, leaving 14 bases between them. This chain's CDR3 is CASSREDGVNEKLFF. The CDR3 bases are TGCGCCAGCAGCAGGGAGGACGGGGTTAATGAAAAACTGTTTTTT.

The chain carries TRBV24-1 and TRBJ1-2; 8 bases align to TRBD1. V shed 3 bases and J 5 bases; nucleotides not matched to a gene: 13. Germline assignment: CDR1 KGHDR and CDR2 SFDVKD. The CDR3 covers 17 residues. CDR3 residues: CATSDAGTGPSGYGYTF. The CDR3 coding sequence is TGTGCCACCAGTGATGCGGGGACAGGCCCCTCGGGATATGGCTACACCTTC.

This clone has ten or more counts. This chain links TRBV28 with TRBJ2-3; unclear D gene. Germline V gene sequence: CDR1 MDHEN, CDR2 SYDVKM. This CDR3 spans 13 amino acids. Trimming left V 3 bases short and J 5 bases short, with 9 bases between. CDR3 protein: CASSLGSLDTQYF. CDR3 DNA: TGTGCCAGCAGTTTGGGCAGCCTAGATACGCAGTATTTT.